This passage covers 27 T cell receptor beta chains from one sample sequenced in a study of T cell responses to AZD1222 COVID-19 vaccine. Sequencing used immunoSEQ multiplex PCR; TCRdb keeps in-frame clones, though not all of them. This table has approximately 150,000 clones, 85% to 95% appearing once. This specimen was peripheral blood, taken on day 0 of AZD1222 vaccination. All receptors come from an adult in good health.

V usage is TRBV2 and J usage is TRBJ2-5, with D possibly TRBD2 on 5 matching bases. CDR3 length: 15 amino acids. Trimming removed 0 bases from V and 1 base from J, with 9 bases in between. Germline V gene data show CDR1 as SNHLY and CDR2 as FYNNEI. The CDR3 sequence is CASSEARGFQETQYF. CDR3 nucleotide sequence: TGTGCCAGCAGTGAAGCGCGCGGGTTCCAAGAGACCCAGTACTTC.

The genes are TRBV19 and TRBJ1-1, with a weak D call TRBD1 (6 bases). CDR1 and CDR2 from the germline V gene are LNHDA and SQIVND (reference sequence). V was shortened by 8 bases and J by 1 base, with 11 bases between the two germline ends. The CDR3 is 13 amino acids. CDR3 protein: CASGTGRNTEAFF. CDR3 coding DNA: TGTGCCAGTGGAACAGGGAGGAACACTGAAGCTTTCTTT.

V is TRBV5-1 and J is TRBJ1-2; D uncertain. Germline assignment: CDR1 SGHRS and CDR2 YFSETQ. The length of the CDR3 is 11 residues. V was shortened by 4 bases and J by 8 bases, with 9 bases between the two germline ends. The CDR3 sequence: CASSDGEGYTF. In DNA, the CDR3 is TGCGCCAGCAGCGACGGAGAGGGCTACACCTTC.

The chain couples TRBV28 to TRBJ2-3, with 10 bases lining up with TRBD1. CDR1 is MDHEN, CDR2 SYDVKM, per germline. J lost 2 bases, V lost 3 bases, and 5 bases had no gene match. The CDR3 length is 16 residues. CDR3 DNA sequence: TGTGCCAGCAGTTTTGGGGACAGGGGCTACACAGATACGCAGTATTTT. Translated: CASSFGDRGYTDTQYF.

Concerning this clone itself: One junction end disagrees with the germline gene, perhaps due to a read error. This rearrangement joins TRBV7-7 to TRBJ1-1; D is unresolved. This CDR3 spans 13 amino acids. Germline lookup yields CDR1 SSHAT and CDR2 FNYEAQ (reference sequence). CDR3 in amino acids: CASSLEINTEAFF. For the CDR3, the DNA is TGTGCTAGCAGCTTAGAAATCAACACTGAAGCTTTCTTT.

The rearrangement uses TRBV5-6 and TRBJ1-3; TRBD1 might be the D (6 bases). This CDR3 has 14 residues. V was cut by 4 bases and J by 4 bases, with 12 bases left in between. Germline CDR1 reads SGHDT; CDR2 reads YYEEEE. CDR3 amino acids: CASSAGVYGNTIYF. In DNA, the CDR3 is TGTGCCAGCAGCGCAGGGGTGTACGGAAACACCATATATTTT.

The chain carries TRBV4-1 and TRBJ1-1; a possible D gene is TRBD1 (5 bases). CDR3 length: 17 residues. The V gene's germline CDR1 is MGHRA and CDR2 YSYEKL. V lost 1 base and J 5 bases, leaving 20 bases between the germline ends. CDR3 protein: CASSQVLLGPGNTEAFF. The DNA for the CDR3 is TGCGCCAGCAGCCAAGTCCTCCTGGGACCGGGAAATACTGAAGCTTTCTTT.

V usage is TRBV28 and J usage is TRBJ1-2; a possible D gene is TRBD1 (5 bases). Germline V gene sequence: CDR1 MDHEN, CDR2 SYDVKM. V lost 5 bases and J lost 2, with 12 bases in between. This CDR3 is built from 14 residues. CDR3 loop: CASSLTGTNYGYTF. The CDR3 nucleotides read TGTGCCAGCAGTCTTACCGGGACCAACTATGGCTACACCTTC.

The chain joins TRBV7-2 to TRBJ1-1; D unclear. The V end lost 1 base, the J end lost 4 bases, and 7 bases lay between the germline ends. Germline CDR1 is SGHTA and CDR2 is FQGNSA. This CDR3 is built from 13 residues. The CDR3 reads CASSLGATTEAFF. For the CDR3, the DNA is TGTGCCAGCAGCTTAGGAGCCACCACTGAAGCTTTCTTT.

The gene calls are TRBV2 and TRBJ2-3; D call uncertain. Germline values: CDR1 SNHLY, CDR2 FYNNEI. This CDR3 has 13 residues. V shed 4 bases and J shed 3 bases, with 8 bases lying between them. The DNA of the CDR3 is TGTGCCAGCAGTGGAGCCTTGACAGATACGCAGTATTTT. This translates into CASSGALTDTQYF.

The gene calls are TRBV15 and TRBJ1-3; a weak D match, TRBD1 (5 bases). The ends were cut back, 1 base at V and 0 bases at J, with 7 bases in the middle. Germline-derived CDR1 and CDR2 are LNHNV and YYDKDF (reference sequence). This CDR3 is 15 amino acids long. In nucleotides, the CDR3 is TGTGCCACCAGCAGAGGGACAAACTCTGGAAACACCATATATTTT. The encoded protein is CATSRGTNSGNTIYF.

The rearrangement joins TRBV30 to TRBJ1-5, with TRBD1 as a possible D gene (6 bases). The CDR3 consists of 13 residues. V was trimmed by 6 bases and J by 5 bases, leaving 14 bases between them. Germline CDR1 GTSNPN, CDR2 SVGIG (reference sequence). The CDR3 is CACSSGDYQPQHF. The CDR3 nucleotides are TGTGCCTGTAGTTCAGGGGACTATCAGCCCCAGCATTTT.

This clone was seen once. CDR3 amino acids: CASSLLTGNEQFF. DNA of the CDR3: TGTGCCAGCAGCTTACTTACAGGCAATGAGCAGTTCTTC. The J gene is TRBJ2-1, the V gene TRBV7-9; weak D call: TRBD1 (5 bases). V was trimmed by 2 bases and J by 6 bases, leaving 8 bases between them. Germline V gene sequence: CDR1 SEHNR, CDR2 FQNEAQ (reference sequence). This CDR3 region has 13 residues.

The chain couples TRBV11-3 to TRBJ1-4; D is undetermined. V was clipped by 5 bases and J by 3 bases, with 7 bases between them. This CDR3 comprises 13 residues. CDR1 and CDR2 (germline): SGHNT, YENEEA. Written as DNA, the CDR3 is TGTGCCAGCAGCCGACACGCTAATGAAAAACTGTTTTTT. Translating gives CASSRHANEKLFF.

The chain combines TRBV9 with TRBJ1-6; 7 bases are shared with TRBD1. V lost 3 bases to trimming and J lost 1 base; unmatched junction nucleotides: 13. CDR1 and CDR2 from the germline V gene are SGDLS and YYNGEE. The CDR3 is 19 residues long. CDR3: CASSADPQGKRSYNSPLHF. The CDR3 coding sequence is TGTGCCAGCAGCGCCGACCCACAGGGGAAGAGGTCCTATAATTCACCCCTCCACTTT.

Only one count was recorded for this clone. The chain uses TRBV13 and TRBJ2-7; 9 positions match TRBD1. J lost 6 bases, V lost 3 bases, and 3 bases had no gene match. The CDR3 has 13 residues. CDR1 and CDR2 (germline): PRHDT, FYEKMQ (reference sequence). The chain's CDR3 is CASSLRDRVEQYF. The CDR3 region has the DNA TGTGCCAGCAGCTTGAGGGACAGGGTCGAGCAGTACTTC.

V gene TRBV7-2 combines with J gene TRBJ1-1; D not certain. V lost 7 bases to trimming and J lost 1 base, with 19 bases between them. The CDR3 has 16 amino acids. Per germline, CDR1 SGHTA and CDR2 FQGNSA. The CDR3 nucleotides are TGTGCCAGCACCGCGGCGATCTTACCCGGGAACACTGAAGCTTTCTTT. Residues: CASTAAILPGNTEAFF.

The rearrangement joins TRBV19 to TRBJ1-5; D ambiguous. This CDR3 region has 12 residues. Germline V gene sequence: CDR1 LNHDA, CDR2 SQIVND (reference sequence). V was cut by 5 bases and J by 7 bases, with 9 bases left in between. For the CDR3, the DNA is TGTGCCAGTAGTTCTCTGGGGCAGCCCCAGCATTTT. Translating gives CASSSLGQPQHF.

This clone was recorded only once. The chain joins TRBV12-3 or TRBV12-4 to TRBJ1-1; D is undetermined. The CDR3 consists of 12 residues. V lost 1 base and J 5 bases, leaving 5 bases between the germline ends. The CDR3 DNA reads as TGTGCCAGCAGTTTAGTCCCGACTGAAGCTTTCTTT. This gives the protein CASSLVPTEAFF.

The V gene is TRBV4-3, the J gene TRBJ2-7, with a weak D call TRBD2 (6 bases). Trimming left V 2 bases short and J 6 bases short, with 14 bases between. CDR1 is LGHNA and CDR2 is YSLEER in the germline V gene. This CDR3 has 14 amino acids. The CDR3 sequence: CASSQSIEGGEQYF. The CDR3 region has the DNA TGCGCCAGCAGCCAAAGTATCGAGGGAGGCGAGCAGTACTTC.

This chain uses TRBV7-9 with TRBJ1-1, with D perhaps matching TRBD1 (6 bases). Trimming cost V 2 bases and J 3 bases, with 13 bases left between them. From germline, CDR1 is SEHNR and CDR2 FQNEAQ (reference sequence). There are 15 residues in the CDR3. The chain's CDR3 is CASSLTLGQDTEAFF. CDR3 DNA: TGTGCCAGCAGCTTAACTCTGGGACAAGACACTGAAGCTTTCTTT.

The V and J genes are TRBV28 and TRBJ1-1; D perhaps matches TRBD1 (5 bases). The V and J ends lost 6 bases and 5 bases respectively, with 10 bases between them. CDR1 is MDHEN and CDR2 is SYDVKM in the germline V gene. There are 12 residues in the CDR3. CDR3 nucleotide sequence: TGTGCCAGCAGGGGGTCAGGGACTGAAGCTTTCTTT. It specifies CASRGSGTEAFF.

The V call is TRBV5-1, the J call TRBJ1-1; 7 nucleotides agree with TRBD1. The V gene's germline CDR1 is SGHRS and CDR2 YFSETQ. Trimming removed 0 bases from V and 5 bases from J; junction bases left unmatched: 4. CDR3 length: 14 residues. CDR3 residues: CASSLDRGRTEAFF. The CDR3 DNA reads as TGCGCCAGCAGCTTGGACAGGGGTCGGACTGAAGCTTTCTTT.

The CDR3 DNA reads as TGTGCCAGCAGCGGAGTTACAGGGGACCCAAACACAGATACGCAGTATTTT. It is translated as CASSGVTGDPNTDTQYF. The chain carries TRBV13 and TRBJ2-3; 7 nucleotides agree with TRBD1. J gave up 2 bases and V 5 bases, and 13 bases lay outside the gene matches. Germline CDR1 PRHDT, CDR2 FYEKMQ (reference sequence). This CDR3 is built from 17 residues.

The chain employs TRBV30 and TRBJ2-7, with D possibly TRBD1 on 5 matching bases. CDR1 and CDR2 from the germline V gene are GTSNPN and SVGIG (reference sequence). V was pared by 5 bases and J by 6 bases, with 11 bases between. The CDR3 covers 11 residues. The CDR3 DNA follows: TGTGCCTGGGGGGCAGCACCCGAGCAGTACTTC. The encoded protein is CAWGAAPEQYF.

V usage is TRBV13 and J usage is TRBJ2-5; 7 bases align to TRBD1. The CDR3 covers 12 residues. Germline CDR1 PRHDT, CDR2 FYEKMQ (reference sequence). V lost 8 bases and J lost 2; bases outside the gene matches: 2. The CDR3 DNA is TGTGCCAGCTCGGGACAGCAAGAGACCCAGTACTTC. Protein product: CASSGQQETQYF.

CDR3 residues: CASSRQANQPQHF. CDR3 in DNA: TGTGCCAGCAGCCGACAGGCAAATCAGCCCCAGCATTTT. The chain links TRBV6-5 to TRBJ1-5; TRBD1 might be the D (6 bases). The length of the CDR3 is 13 residues. Looked up from germline, CDR1 is MNHEY and CDR2 is SVGAGI. Trimming stripped 6 bases from V and 4 bases from J, with 10 bases between.